This T cell receptor beta chain emerged from a study of blood T cell repertoires in COVID-19. The wider study: The cDNA or gDNA used as material had been derived from T cells, B-cell-depleted T cells, or PBMCs.

The CDR3 loop spans 14 amino acids. Trimming stripped 3 bases from V and 4 bases from J, with 7 bases between. Germline V gives CDR1 LNHDA, CDR2 SQIVND (reference sequence). The table came from immunoSEQ multiplex PCR; TCRdb's copy has only in-frame clones and leaves some out. Among about 340,000 clones listed, about 83% were seen once. The sample comprised peripheral blood. The TCR comes from a man aged 30 to 39 with active or convalescent COVID-19. The gene calls are TRBV19 and TRBJ1-6; tentative D call: TRBD1 (6 bases). The CDR3 reads CASSITGYNSPLHF. The CDR3 DNA is TGTGCCAGTAGTATTACAGGGTATAATTCACCCCTCCACTTT.